A selection of T cell receptor beta chains follows, all from one sample in a study of T cells in Graves' hyperthyroidism and ophthalmopathy. TCRdb ran MiXCR on the multiplex PCR reads and lists one entry per CDR3 protein. The data contain about 640,000 distinct CDR3 sequences, roughly 20% of them seen just once; the ten biggest clones take up approximately 30%. Sequenced sample: blood. The source of these receptors is a man younger than 45 with Graves' ophthalmopathy. Both conserved end residues are part of each CDR3. The D gene is left open where the match is weak. Size is stated for part of the rows, as once, few or many counts, or as a class when the clone is expanded.

V	J	size	D	CDR3	DNA
TRBV6-2/TRBV6-3	TRBJ2-5	few	TRBD2	CASAAGTSGSETQYF	TGTGCCAGCGCAGCCGGGACTAGCGGGAGTGAGACCCAGTACTTC
TRBV6-2/TRBV6-3	TRBJ1-5	few	TRBD1	CASSYAGQHLPQHF	TGTGCCAGCAGTTACGCGGGACAGCATTTGCCCCAGCATTTT
TRBV5-1	TRBJ1-4	.	.	CASSLAYAPTNEKLFF	TGCGCCAGCAGCTTGGCCTATGCGCCAACTAATGAAAAACTGTTTTTT
TRBV6-2/TRBV6-3	TRBJ2-1	few	.	CASSKPSGTNNEQFF	TGTGCCAGCAGTAAGCCAAGCGGAACGAACAATGAGCAGTTCTTC
TRBV19	TRBJ1-1	.	.	CASKGRNLNTEAFF	TGTGCCAGTAAGGGTAGGAATTTGAACACTGAAGCTTTCTTT
TRBV7-3	TRBJ2-3	.	TRBD2	CASSLLAADTQYF	TGTGCCAGCAGCTTACTAGCGGCAGATACGCAGTATTTT
TRBV11-3	TRBJ2-1	few	TRBD2	CASSLGPAGAYNEQFF	TGTGCCAGCAGCTTAGGTCCAGCGGGAGCCTACAATGAGCAGTTCTTC
TRBV7-9	TRBJ2-1	once	TRBD2	CASSLDSSGCREQFF	TGTGCCAGCAGCTTAGACTCTAGCGGCTGCCGGGAGCAGTTCTTC
TRBV6-1	TRBJ2-7	many	TRBD1	CASSYSAGTGSYEQYF	TGTGCCAGCAGTTATAGTGCCGGGACAGGGTCCTACGAGCAGTACTTC
TRBV12-3/TRBV12-4	TRBJ1-1	many	.	CASSFTAGGTEAFF	TGTGCCAGCAGTTTTACGGCCGGAGGTACTGAAGCTTTCTTT
TRBV30	TRBJ1-2	many	.	CAWRGTGTPLHF	TGTGCCTGGAGAGGAACCGGGACCCCACTACACTTC
TRBV27	TRBJ1-2	many	TRBD1	CASSLSGTGGFGYTF	TGTGCCAGCAGTCTCTCCGGGACAGGGGGTTTCGGCTACACCTTC
TRBV5-1	TRBJ2-5	.	TRBD1	CASSVQGAVETQYF	TGCGCCAGCAGCGTACAGGGGGCCGTAGAGACCCAGTACTTC
TRBV5-1	TRBJ1-6	few	TRBD1	CASSLRQGSNSPLHF	TGCGCCAGCAGCCTCCGACAGGGGAGTAATTCACCCCTCCACTTT
TRBV27	TRBJ2-7	few	TRBD2	CASSSSGRADEQYF	TGTGCCAGCAGTTCTAGCGGGAGGGCCGACGAGCAGTACTTC
TRBV15	TRBJ1-5	many	.	CATSRTQGANQPQHF	TGTGCCACCAGCAGGACACAGGGAGCGAATCAGCCCCAGCATTTT
TRBV3-1	TRBJ1-4	.	TRBD1	CASSLRTGLGEKLFF	TGTGCCAGCAGCCTACGGACAGGGCTTGGTGAAAAACTGTTTTTT
TRBV14	TRBJ2-6	.	.	CASSLPGANVLTF	TGTGCCAGCAGCCTCCCAGGGGCCAACGTCCTGACTTTC
TRBV30	TRBJ2-3	.	TRBD2	CAWGTSGGTDTQYF	TGTGCCTGGGGAACTAGCGGGGGCACAGATACGCAGTATTTT
TRBV5-1	TRBJ1-4	.	TRBD1	CASSLEGQGFTKLFF	TGCGCCAGCAGCTTGGAGGGACAGGGTTTCACTAAACTGTTTTTT
TRBV19	TRBJ1-5	.	.	CASTGTGSANQPQHF	TGTGCCAGTACTGGCACAGGGTCTGCCAATCAGCCCCAGCATTTT
TRBV7-2	TRBJ2-1	few	TRBD2	CASSPGTSGIFKQFF	TGTGCCAGCAGCCCCGGGACTAGCGGGATCTTTAAGCAGTTCTTC